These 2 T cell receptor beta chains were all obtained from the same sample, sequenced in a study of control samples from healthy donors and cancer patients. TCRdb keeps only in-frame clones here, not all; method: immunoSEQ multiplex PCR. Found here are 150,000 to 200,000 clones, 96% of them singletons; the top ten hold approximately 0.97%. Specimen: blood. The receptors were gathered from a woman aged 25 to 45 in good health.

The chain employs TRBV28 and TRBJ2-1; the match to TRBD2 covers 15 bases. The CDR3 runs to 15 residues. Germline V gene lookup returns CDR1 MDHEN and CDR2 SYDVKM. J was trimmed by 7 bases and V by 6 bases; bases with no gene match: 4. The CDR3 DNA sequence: TGTGCCAGCAGGGGACTAGCGGGAGGAAGAAATGAGCAGTTCTTC. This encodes CASRGLAGGRNEQFF. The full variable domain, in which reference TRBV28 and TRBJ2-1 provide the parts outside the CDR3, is DVKVTQSSRYLVKRTGEKVFLECVQDMDHENMFWYRQDPGLGLRLIYFSYDVKMKEKGDIPEGYSVSREKKERFSLILESASTNQTSMYLCASRGLAGGRNEQFFGPGTRLTVL.

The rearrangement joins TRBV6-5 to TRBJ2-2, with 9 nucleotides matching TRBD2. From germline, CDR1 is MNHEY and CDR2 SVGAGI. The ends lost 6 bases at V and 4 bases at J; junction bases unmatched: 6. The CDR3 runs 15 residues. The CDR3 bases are TGTGCCAGCAGGGGTAGCGGGAGCCCCACCGGGGAGCTGTTTTTT. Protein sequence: CASRGSGSPTGELFF.